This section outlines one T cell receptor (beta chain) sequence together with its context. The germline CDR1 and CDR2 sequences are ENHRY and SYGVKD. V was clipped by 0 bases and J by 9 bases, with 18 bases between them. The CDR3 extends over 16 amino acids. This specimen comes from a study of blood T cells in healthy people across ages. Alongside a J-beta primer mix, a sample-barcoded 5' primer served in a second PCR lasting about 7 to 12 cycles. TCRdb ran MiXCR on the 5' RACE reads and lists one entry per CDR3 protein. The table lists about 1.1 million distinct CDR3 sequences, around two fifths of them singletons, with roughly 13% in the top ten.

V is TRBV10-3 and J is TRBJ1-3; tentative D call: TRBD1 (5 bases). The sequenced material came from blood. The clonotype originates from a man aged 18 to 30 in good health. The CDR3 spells CAISESGGIQGGTIYF. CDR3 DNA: TGTGCCATCAGTGAGTCTGGTGGGATCCAGGGAGGCACCATATATTTT.